The T cell receptor (beta chain) described here comes from a study of blood T cell repertoires in COVID-19. In the study overall: PBMCs, B-cell-depleted T cells, or T cells were the source of the cDNA or gDNA that made up the material.

Participants had their cohort set by participant-reported clinical history. In Cohort 3, a recovered donor had either two negative PCRs, clearance, or symptom resolution. The CDR3 has 16 amino acids. The V and J ends lost 6 bases and 0 bases, in that order; junction bases with no gene match: 6. From germline, CDR1 is SNHLY and CDR2 FYNNEI. This clone has only a few counts. Original processing notes: Cell counts per sample came from amplifying reference gene primers. Assay used: immunoSEQ multiplex PCR; TCRdb lists only in-frame clones, some missing. The D gene and trimming were derived from the DNA, and the V and J assignments and clone size from that table. Of approximately 350,000 clones detected, about 90% appear once; the ten largest clones hold 2.5% to 3.5%.

Sequenced material: PBMCs or T cells enriched from blood (not recorded which). The chain uses TRBV2 and TRBJ2-7; 12 positions match TRBD2. The receptor was isolated from a woman between 25 and 40 years old who had recovered from COVID-19. Here the CDR3 DNA reads TGTGCCAGCAGCCGGACTAGCGGGACAAGCTCCTACGAGCAGTACTTC. Protein: CASSRTSGTSSYEQYF.